This section outlines one T cell receptor (beta chain) sequence together with its context. The sample comes from a study of blood T cell repertoires in COVID-19. CDR1 is SGHVS and CDR2 is FNYEAQ in the germline V gene. V lost 1 base to trimming and J lost 10 bases; unmatched junction nucleotides: 10. The CDR3 is made up of 15 amino acids. In the authors' methods: Amplification of reference gene primers provided the estimated nucleated cell counts. Using immunoSEQ multiplex PCR, the repertoire was profiled, and TCRdb retains in-frame clones only, with some absent. V and J calls and clone size are as listed in that table; D and trimming were resolved from the DNA. The sample includes around 180,000 clones, around 85% seen only once; the top ten take 15% to 20%.

The TCR was taken from a person aged 70 to 85 with COVID-19, enrolled during active disease. Sequencing was done on a sample of peripheral blood. The rearrangement uses TRBV7-6 and TRBJ2-1; 7 bases match TRBD1. The CDR3 nucleotides read TGTGCCAGCAGCTTAGTTGGTTTGCAGGGGGTAGAGCAGTTCTTC. The encoded protein is CASSLVGLQGVEQFF.